The clone carrying this TCR beta chain was recorded a few times. No antigen is known for it. The data were taken from a study of vaccination effects on CD4 cells after COVID-19. In germline, CDR1 is SGHTA, CDR2 FQGNSA. The V gene end was trimmed by 4 bases and the J gene end by 5 bases; junction bases not matched to a gene: 8. The CDR3 is made up of 18 amino acids. Before sequencing, viral peptide pools were used by the ViraFEST assay to expand antigen-specific CD4+ T cells. The culture ran for roughly ten days, and then CD4+ T cells were isolated. The healthy vaccine recipients, who had no prior SARS-CoV-2 infection, showed negative nucleocapsid antibodies. For each well, over 1.5 million PBMC were cultured with 10 IU/ml IL-2 and approximately 10 ug/ml peptides. The authors exchanged half the medium for IL-2 medium on days 3 and 7. Clones were read by immunoSEQ multiplex PCR, and TCRdb kept only the in-frame ones, dropping some. This sample has about 68,000 clones; 80% occur once, and the top ten carry more than 10%.

This TCR was sampled from a human donor who received a COVID-19 vaccine. Sequences were derived from CD4+ T cells from PBMCs cultured with SARS-CoV-2 spike peptides, sampled before COVID-19 vaccination. The chain joins TRBV7-2 to TRBJ2-2; 15 bases are a match to TRBD2. The CDR3: CASSSPGLAGGPTGELFF. The CDR3 bases are TGTGCCAGCAGCTCCCCCGGACTAGCGGGGGGGCCAACCGGGGAGCTGTTTTTT. The complete variable domain, with remaining parts taken from reference TRBV7-2 and TRBJ2-2, reads GAGVSQSPSNKVTEKGKDVELRCDPISGHTALYWYRQSLGQGLEFLIYFQGNSAPDKSGLPSDRFSAERTGGSVSTLTIQRTQQEDSAVYLCASSSPGLAGGPTGELFFGEGSRLTVL.